The 16 T cell receptor beta chains below come from one sample, sequenced in a study of T cells after posttransplantation cyclophosphamide (dated by TCRdb to about 2016). The library was generated by the immunoSEQ multiplex PCR assay. TCRdb carries this immuneACCESS record with in-frame sequences only. Its versions omit some clonotypes, under half of them owing to an unresolved V gene in the studies checked, with the rest unexplained. A total of 15,000 to 19,000 clones appear in this sample, 80% to 85% of them only once. About 5% of the sample rests with the top ten. The control cohort was some 10 patients given myeloablative marrow transplants with methotrexate plus a calcineurin inhibitor, sampled 1 year after transplant. The sequencing here drew on PBMCs, taken 350 to 400 days after allogeneic stem cell transplant with calcineurin inhibitor and methotrexate. Receptors originate from a male patient aged 18-29 years who received an allogeneic stem cell transplant from a related donor, was CMV-positive, and had no GVHD. Some T cells present after a transplant may be cells of the graft donor.

The genes are TRBV4-3 and TRBJ1-2; TRBD1 matches at 8 bases. The trim removed 0 bases at V and 3 bases at J, leaving 3 bases unmatched. Per germline, CDR1 LGHNA and CDR2 YSLEER. The CDR3 has 15 residues. CDR3 loop: CASSQDWTGHYGYTF. The CDR3, as DNA: TGCGCCAGCAGCCAAGATTGGACAGGGCACTATGGCTACACCTTC.

The chain couples TRBV5-6 to TRBJ2-2, with D unclear. Germline CDR1 reads SGHDT; CDR2 reads YYEEEE. CDR3 length: 13 amino acids. V gave up 6 bases and J gave up 5 bases, with 11 bases separating them. This chain's CDR3 is CASTPQKTGELFF. In DNA, the CDR3 is TGTGCCAGCACCCCACAGAAAACCGGGGAGCTGTTTTTT. Full variable domain (missing parts from reference TRBV5-6 and TRBJ2-2): DAGVTQSPTHLIKTRGQQVTLRCSPKSGHDTVSWYQQALGQGPQFIFQYYEEEERQRGNFPDRFSGHQFPNYSSELNVNALLLGDSALYLCASTPQKTGELFFGEGSRLTVL.

The V gene is TRBV7-6, the J gene TRBJ2-7; perhaps TRBD2 as D (6 bases). CDR3 length equals 15 residues. The V end was cut by 5 bases, the J end by 5 bases, with 19 bases between. From germline, CDR1 is SGHVS and CDR2 FNYEAQ. The CDR3 sequence is CASSVGPGVFDEQYF. The CDR3, as DNA: TGTGCCAGCAGCGTTGGCCCGGGGGTTTTTGACGAGCAGTACTTC. The whole variable domain, filled in from reference TRBV7-6 and TRBJ2-7, reads GAGVSQSPRYKVTKRGQDVALRCDPISGHVSLYWYRQALGQGPEFLTYFNYEAQQDKSGLPNDRFSAERPEGSISTLTIQRTEQRDSAMYRCASSVGPGVFDEQYFGPGTRLTVT.

CDR3 sequence: CASSLGRSTYEQYF. The DNA of the CDR3 is TGTGCCAGCAGCTTGGGGCGGTCGACTTACGAGCAGTACTTC. The rearrangement links TRBV5-4 to TRBJ2-7; D ambiguous. The V gene's germline CDR1 is SGHNT and CDR2 YYREEE (reference sequence). Trimming pared 0 bases from V and 4 bases from J, leaving 11 bases between. The CDR3 has 14 amino acids.

The chain employs TRBV5-1 and TRBJ2-2; D is possibly TRBD2 (5 bases). Trimming cost V 4 bases and J 7 bases, with 11 bases left between them. This CDR3 has 13 residues. Germline V lookup: CDR1 SGHRS, CDR2 YFSETQ. The DNA of the CDR3 is TGCGCCAGCAGCCTCCTCGGGGTCGGGGAGCTGTTTTTT. It encodes CASSLLGVGELFF. Full variable domain (remainder filled in from reference TRBV5-1 and TRBJ2-2): KAGVTQTPRYLIKTRGQQVTLSCSPISGHRSVSWYQQTPGQGLQFLFEYFSETQRNKGNFPGRFSGRQFSNSRSEMNVSTLELGDSALYLCASSLLGVGELFFGEGSRLTVL.

The chain links TRBV9 to TRBJ1-4; TRBD1 is a possible D gene (5 bases). Deletions cut 3 bases from V and 1 base from J, with 10 bases between. The germline gives CDR1 SGDLS, CDR2 YYNGEE. The CDR3 sequence is 15 residues long. The CDR3 protein is CASSGTQGTNEKLFF. In DNA form, the CDR3 reads TGTGCCAGCAGCGGTACCCAGGGAACTAATGAAAAACTGTTTTTT.

This clone was detected a few times. Mismatch with germline at one junction end may stem from a read error. The genes are TRBV5-1 and TRBJ2-1; 7 bases fit TRBD2. Germline V gene data show CDR1 as SGHRS and CDR2 as YFSETQ. CDR3 length: 13 residues. The CDR3 region has the DNA TGCGCCAGCAGCTTGGGGGACTACAGTGAGCAGTTCTTC. Protein: CASSLGDYSEQFF.

The chain employs TRBV4-3 and TRBJ2-1, with 10 bases identical to TRBD2. The J segment lost 8 bases and the V segment lost 3 bases, leaving 19 bases of the junction unmatched. CDR1 is LGHNA and CDR2 is YSLEER in the germline V gene. The CDR3 spans 19 residues. This CDR3 is CASSHGLAGVTTSSDEQFF. The CDR3 DNA reads as TGCGCCAGCAGCCATGGCCTAGCGGGAGTCACTACTTCATCGGATGAGCAGTTCTTC.

The chain links TRBV4-3 to TRBJ1-6; D remains unclear. Trimming took off 1 base at V and 4 bases at J, with 5 bases between the two ends. Germline V gene lookup returns CDR1 LGHNA and CDR2 YSLEER. The CDR3 totals 14 residues. This CDR3 reads CASSQGGYNSPLHF. CDR3 sequence (DNA): TGCGCCAGCAGCCAAGGAGGGTATAATTCACCCCTCCACTTT.

In the case of this clone: At one end the junction does not follow the germline gene, possibly because of a read error. The chain recombines TRBV27 with TRBJ2-1; 7 positions match TRBD2. This CDR3 comprises 16 residues. From germline, CDR1 is MNHEY and CDR2 SMNVEV (reference sequence). The CDR3 region has the DNA TGTGCCAGCAGTTTATCGGGCGGGAGTTGGTACAGTGAGCAGTTCTTC. It yields the protein CASSLSGGSWYSEQFF.

There are a few counts of this clone. V gene TRBV14 combines with J gene TRBJ2-5; 7 nucleotides line up with TRBD2. Germline V gene lookup returns CDR1 SGHDN and CDR2 FVKESK. V lost 3 bases to trimming and J lost 4 bases; unmatched junction nucleotides: 8. This CDR3 contains 15 residues. CDR3 in amino acids: CASSQGGTKGETQYF. CDR3 coding DNA: TGTGCCAGCAGCCAGGGCGGGACTAAAGGAGAGACCCAGTACTTC.

V usage is TRBV6-6 and J usage is TRBJ2-7; TRBD1 matches at 12 bases. The CDR3 is 16 residues long. CDR1 is MNHNY, CDR2 SVGAGI, per germline (reference sequence). V lost 6 bases and J lost 1; bases outside the gene matches: 7. The CDR3 DNA sequence: TGTGCCAGCAGCTACGGGACAGGGGGCCATTCCTACGAGCAGTACTTC. Its protein is CASSYGTGGHSYEQYF.

The J gene is TRBJ2-1, the V gene TRBV27; the D gene is possibly TRBD2 (6 bases). CDR1 MNHEY and CDR2 SMNVEV come from the germline V gene (reference sequence). The V end was cut by 5 bases, the J end by 5 bases, with 13 bases between. The CDR3 totals 14 residues. This CDR3 reads CASSTLDYNNEQFF. CDR3 coding DNA: TGTGCCAGCAGTACCCTGGACTACAACAATGAGCAGTTCTTC.

This chain uses TRBV30 with TRBJ2-3, with 8 positions matching TRBD2. The V gene's germline CDR1 is GTSNPN and CDR2 SVGIG (reference sequence). Unmatched junction bases numbered 15, after V lost 7 bases and J lost 6 bases. This CDR3 has 15 residues. CDR3 nucleotide sequence: TGTGCCTTTCTCTCACGGGAGGGCCTATCGGATACGCAGTATTTT. It specifies CAFLSREGLSDTQYF.

The rearrangement joins TRBV9 to TRBJ2-5; D possibly corresponds to TRBD2 (5 bases). This CDR3 has 13 amino acids. From germline, CDR1 is SGDLS and CDR2 YYNGEE. The V and J ends lost 2 bases and 11 bases respectively, with 16 bases between them. The CDR3 here is CASSVDFTNEQYF. In DNA form, the CDR3 reads TGTGCCAGCAGCGTGGACTTCACTAATGAGCAGTACTTC.

J is TRBJ2-3 and V is TRBV28; D remains unclear. In germline, CDR1 is MDHEN, CDR2 SYDVKM. CDR3 length: 16 residues. V was shortened by 0 bases and J by 0 bases, with 10 bases between the two germline ends. CDR3 sequence: CASSLWASWSTDTQYF. The CDR3 region has the DNA TGTGCCAGCAGTTTATGGGCCTCTTGGAGCACAGATACGCAGTATTTT. The complete variable domain, with remaining parts taken from reference TRBV28 and TRBJ2-3, reads DVKVTQSSRYLVKRTGEKVFLECVQDMDHENMFWYRQDPGLGLRLIYFSYDVKMKEKGDIPEGYSVSREKKERFSLILESASTNQTSMYLCASSLWASWSTDTQYFGPGTRLTVL.